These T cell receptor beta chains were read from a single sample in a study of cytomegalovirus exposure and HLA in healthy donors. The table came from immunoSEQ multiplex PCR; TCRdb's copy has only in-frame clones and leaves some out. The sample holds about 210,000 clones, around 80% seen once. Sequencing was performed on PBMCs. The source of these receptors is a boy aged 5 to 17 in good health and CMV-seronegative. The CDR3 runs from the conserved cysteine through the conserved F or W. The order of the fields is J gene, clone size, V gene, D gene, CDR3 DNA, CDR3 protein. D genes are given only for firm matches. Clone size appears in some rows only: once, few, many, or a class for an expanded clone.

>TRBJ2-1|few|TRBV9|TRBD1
TGTGCCAGCTCGGGACAGTTCTACAATGAGCAGTTCTTC
CASSGQFYNEQFF
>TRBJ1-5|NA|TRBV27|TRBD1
TGTGCCAGCAGTGACAGGGGTGGCAATCAGCCCCAGCATTTT
CASSDRGGNQPQHF
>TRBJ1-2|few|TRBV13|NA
TGTGCCAGCAGCTTCCCCACCCTCCTCTCTGGTAGTGCAGGGTATCCAAACTATGGCTACACCTTC
CASSFPTLLSGSAGYPNYGYTF
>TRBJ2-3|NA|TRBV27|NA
TGTGCCAGCAGTGAACAGGCTCGCACAGATACGCAGTATTTT
CASSEQARTDTQYF
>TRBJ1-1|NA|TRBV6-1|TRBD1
TGTGCCAGCAGGCGGGACAGAGAAGCTTTCTTT
CASRRDREAFF
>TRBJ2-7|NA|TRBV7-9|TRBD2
TGTGCCAGCAGCTTTCCTAGCGGGAAGGAGGCCTACGAGCAGTACTTC
CASSFPSGKEAYEQYF
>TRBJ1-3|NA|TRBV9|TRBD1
TGTGCCAGCAGCATACAGGGGTCCTCTGGAAACACCATATATTTT
CASSIQGSSGNTIYF
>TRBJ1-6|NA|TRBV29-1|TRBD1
TGCAGCGCCCAGGGGGCAGTTGATTCACCCCTCCACTTT
CSAQGAVDSPLHF
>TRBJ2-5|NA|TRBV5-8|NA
TGTGCCAGCAGCTTGGGAACACACCAAGAGACCCAGTACTTC
CASSLGTHQETQYF
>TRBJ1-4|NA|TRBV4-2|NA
TGTGCCAGCAGCCAAGTGGGAGCGGCTAATGAAAAACTGTTTTTT
CASSQVGAANEKLFF